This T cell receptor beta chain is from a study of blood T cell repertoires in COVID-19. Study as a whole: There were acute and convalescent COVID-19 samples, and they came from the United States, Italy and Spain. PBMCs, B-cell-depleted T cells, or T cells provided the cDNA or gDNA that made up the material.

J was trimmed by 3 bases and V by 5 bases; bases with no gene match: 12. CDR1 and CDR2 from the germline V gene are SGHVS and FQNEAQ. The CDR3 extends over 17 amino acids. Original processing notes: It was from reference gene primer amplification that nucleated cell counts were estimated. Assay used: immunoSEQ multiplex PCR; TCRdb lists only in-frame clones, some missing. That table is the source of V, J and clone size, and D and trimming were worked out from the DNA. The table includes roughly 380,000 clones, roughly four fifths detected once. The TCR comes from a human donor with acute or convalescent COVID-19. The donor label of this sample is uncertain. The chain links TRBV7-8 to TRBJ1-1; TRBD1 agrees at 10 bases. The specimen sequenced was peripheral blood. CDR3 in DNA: TGTGCCAGCAGCCCCAGCCAGACAGGGGGCTTGGACACTGAAGCTTTCTTT. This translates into CASSPSQTGGLDTEAFF. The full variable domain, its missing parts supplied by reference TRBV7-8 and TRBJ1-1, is GAGVSQSPRYKVAKRGQDVALRCDPISGHVSLFWYQQALGQGPEFLTYFQNEAQLDKSGLPSDRFFAERPEGSVSTLKIQRTQQEDSAVYLCASSPSQTGGLDTEAFFGQGTRLTVV.